These 20 T cell receptor beta chains originate from one sample sequenced in a study of shared clonotypes between healthy human individuals. Libraries were prepared by immunoSEQ multiplex PCR; TCRdb keeps only in-frame clonotypes and omits some of them. The repertoire holds some 380,000 clones, approximately 96% seen once, with about 0.32% in the top ten. The sample was memory CD8+ T cells sorted from blood. Subset described: CD45RO+ cells pooled with CCR7-negative TemRA cells. These receptors all come from a man aged 25-45 years in good health.

The CDR3 DNA is TGTGCCAGCAGCACCAGGCGAGGGGTACACACCTACGAGCAGTACTTC. Translating gives CASSTRRGVHTYEQYF. This chain links TRBV6-6 with TRBJ2-7; perhaps D is TRBD1 or TRBD2 (5 bases each). Trimming removed 6 bases from V and 2 bases from J, with 20 bases in between. The CDR3 runs to 16 residues. From germline, CDR1 is MNHNY and CDR2 SVGAGI (reference sequence).

V and J are TRBV28 and TRBJ1-5, with D tentatively TRBD1 (6 bases). CDR1 is MDHEN and CDR2 is SYDVKM in the germline V gene. V was trimmed by 6 bases and J by 5 bases, leaving 20 bases between them. The CDR3 contains 16 residues. CDR3 amino acids: CASRGAGQGSYQPQHF. The CDR3 region has the DNA TGTGCCAGCAGGGGGGCAGGGCAGGGGAGTTATCAGCCCCAGCATTTT.

J is TRBJ1-2 and V is TRBV5-1, with D possibly being TRBD1 (5 bases). V was shortened by 4 bases and J by 4 bases, with 26 bases between the two germline ends. The CDR3 has 18 amino acids. Germline-derived CDR1 and CDR2 are SGHRS and YFSETQ. CDR3 in amino acids: CASSARYQQTAWGYGYTF. In DNA, the CDR3 is TGCGCCAGCAGCGCCCGTTACCAACAGACAGCTTGGGGCTATGGCTACACCTTC. The full variable domain, its missing parts supplied by reference TRBV5-1 and TRBJ1-2, is KAGVTQTPRYLIKTRGQQVTLSCSPISGHRSVSWYQQTPGQGLQFLFEYFSETQRNKGNFPGRFSGRQFSNSRSEMNVSTLELGDSALYLCASSARYQQTAWGYGYTFGSGTRLTVV.

This chain uses TRBV6-1 with TRBJ2-3; D is uncertain. The CDR3 spans 11 residues. The ends were cut back, 3 bases at V and 6 bases at J, with 4 bases in the middle. Germline-derived CDR1 and CDR2 are MNHNS and SASEGT. CDR3 nucleotide sequence: TGTGCCAGCAGTGACAGGGATACGCAGTATTTT. Translation gives CASSDRDTQYF.

This clone appeared a single time. The CDR3 DNA follows: TGTGCCAGCAGATCCGACCTGGGGAACACTGAAGCTTTCTTT. Translated: CASRSDLGNTEAFF. The chain recombines TRBV7-8 with TRBJ1-1; D not certain. CDR1 and CDR2 from the germline V gene are SGHVS and FQNEAQ. V was shortened by 6 bases and J by 1 base, with 12 bases between the two germline ends. This CDR3 has 14 amino acids.

The V and J genes are TRBV2 and TRBJ2-1, with D uncertain. Trimming stripped 8 bases from V and 0 bases from J, with 5 bases between. CDR3 length: 12 amino acids. Germline V gives CDR1 SNHLY, CDR2 FYNNEI. CDR3 region: CASAISYNEQFF. The CDR3 nucleotides read TGTGCCAGCGCGATCTCCTACAATGAGCAGTTCTTC. The whole variable domain, filled in from reference TRBV2 and TRBJ2-1, reads EPEVTQTPSHQVTQMGQEVILRCVPISNHLYFYWYRQILGQKVEFLVSFYNNEISEKSEIFDDQFSVERPDGSNFTLKIRSTKLEDSAMYFCASAISYNEQFFGPGTRLTVL.

The chain recombines TRBV9 with TRBJ2-3; 9 nucleotides agree with TRBD2. Trimming took 0 bases from V and 5 from J; bases not matched to a gene: 4. The germline V gene has CDR1 SGDLS and CDR2 YYNGEE. This CDR3 spans 15 amino acids. The CDR3 is CASSVGGRVRDTQYF. The CDR3 nucleotides read TGTGCCAGCAGCGTAGGCGGGAGGGTTAGAGATACGCAGTATTTT.

The chain uses TRBV29-1 and TRBJ2-1; TRBD2 matches 9 bases. The CDR3 runs to 14 residues. V was pared by 8 bases and J by 2 bases, with 7 bases of the junction left unmatched. The germline V gene has CDR1 SQVTM and CDR2 ANQGSEA. The CDR3 coding sequence is TGCAGCTCTCGACTAGCGGTCGCCTACAATGAGCAGTTCTTC. This codes for CSSRLAVAYNEQFF.

The chain has TRBV4-1 and TRBJ1-4; 10 nucleotides agree with TRBD1. Per germline, CDR1 MGHRA and CDR2 YSYEKL. V was clipped by 2 bases and J by 9 bases; unmatched bases: 6. CDR3 length: 15 amino acids. As DNA, the CDR3 is TGCGCCAGCAGCCAACAACGGGACAGGGGTCAAAAACTGTTTTTT. This gives the protein CASSQQRDRGQKLFF.

This chain links TRBV5-1 with TRBJ2-5; 11 nucleotides line up with TRBD2. Germline assignment: CDR1 SGHRS and CDR2 YFSETQ. The trim removed 5 bases at V and 5 bases at J, leaving 5 bases unmatched. The CDR3 sequence is 14 residues long. The CDR3 DNA reads as TGCGCCAGCAGACTAGCGGGAGTCTGGGAGACCCAGTACTTC. Its protein product is CASRLAGVWETQYF.

To note about this clone: The sample has other DNA sequences that encode this CDR3 too. V usage is TRBV25-1 and J usage is TRBJ2-7; D gene uncertain. The CDR3 totals 13 residues. V was pared by 1 base and J by 3 bases, with 7 bases between. Germline V gene sequence: CDR1 MGHDK, CDR2 SYGVNS. The CDR3 reads CASSESRSYEQYF. The CDR3 bases are TGTGCCAGCAGTGAATCCCGTAGCTACGAGCAGTACTTC.

The V and J genes are TRBV6-5 and TRBJ1-1; 9 positions match TRBD1. The CDR3 sequence is 13 residues long. V dropped 6 bases and J dropped 3; count of bases not matched to a gene: 2. Germline V gene data show CDR1 as MNHEY and CDR2 as SVGAGI. The CDR3 DNA reads TGTGCCAGCAGGGGACAGGGCGACACTGAAGCTTTCTTT. It encodes CASRGQGDTEAFF.

The J gene is TRBJ1-5, the V gene TRBV12-5, with D perhaps matching TRBD1 (5 bases). This CDR3 has 22 residues. Germline values: CDR1 LGHNT, CDR2 FRNRAP. The V end was cut by 0 bases, the J end by 0 bases, with 27 bases between. CDR3 bases: TGTGCTAGTGGTTTGGTACCCGGGGGGGATAGCCCCGAAAAGTATAGCAATCAGCCCCAGCATTTT. This codes for CASGLVPGGDSPEKYSNQPQHF.

The chain combines TRBV9 with TRBJ1-5; 7 positions match TRBD1. Germline values: CDR1 SGDLS, CDR2 YYNGEE. This CDR3 has 15 amino acids. The junction had 7 bases not matched to a gene; V was cut back by 4 bases and J by 3 bases. Here the CDR3 DNA reads TGTGCCAGCAGCCCGACCGGGACAGCCAATCAGCCCCAGCATTTT. It yields the protein CASSPTGTANQPQHF.

The rearrangement uses TRBV5-1 and TRBJ1-2, with no clear D. From germline, CDR1 is SGHRS and CDR2 YFSETQ. V lost 1 base and J lost 0, with 7 bases in between. This CDR3 has 14 residues. Here the CDR3 reads CASSLTETNYGYTF. In nucleotides, the CDR3 is TGCGCCAGCAGCTTGACAGAGACTAACTATGGCTACACCTTC.

Of note for this clone: This sample also contains other DNA sequences that code for the same CDR3. V gene TRBV6-5 combines with J gene TRBJ2-4; TRBD2 might be the D (6 bases). V was pared by 8 bases and J by 0 bases, with 8 bases between. This CDR3 is 13 amino acids long. In germline, CDR1 is MNHEY, CDR2 SVGAGI. The CDR3 DNA reads TGTGCCAGCGCGGGATTAGCCAAAAACATTCAGTACTTC. This codes for CASAGLAKNIQYF.

This rearrangement joins TRBV9 to TRBJ2-6, with D maybe TRBD1 (5 bases). CDR1 and CDR2 (germline): SGDLS, YYNGEE. With 0 bases removed from V and 0 bases from J, the gap between germline ends came to 10 bases. CDR3 length: 17 amino acids. The CDR3 is CASSVVQGGSGANVLTF. In nucleotides, the CDR3 is TGTGCCAGCAGCGTAGTTCAGGGTGGCTCTGGGGCCAACGTCCTGACTTTC.

The chain combines TRBV10-1 with TRBJ2-1; D unresolved. The CDR3 runs 13 residues. V shed 2 bases and J shed 4 bases, with 6 bases lying between them. Germline V lookup: CDR1 WNHNN, CDR2 SYGVQD (reference sequence). Written as DNA, the CDR3 is TGCGCCAGCAGTGAGGACGCATACAATGAGCAGTTCTTC. Amino acids: CASSEDAYNEQFF.

The rearrangement joins TRBV7-8 to TRBJ1-2; no clear D. Germline V gene data show CDR1 as SGHVS and CDR2 as FQNEAQ. This CDR3 is built from 15 residues. V lost 1 base, J lost 5 bases, and 14 bases lay in between. CDR3 amino acids: CASSLVPIAEYGYTF. CDR3 sequence (DNA): TGTGCCAGCAGCTTAGTCCCAATAGCCGAATATGGCTACACCTTC.

The chain recombines TRBV27 with TRBJ1-1, with a tentative D call TRBD1 (6 bases). The CDR3 loop spans 14 amino acids. The V and J ends lost 1 base and 4 bases respectively, with 10 bases between them. Germline loops: CDR1 MNHEY, CDR2 SMNVEV (reference sequence). The DNA of the CDR3 is TGTGCCAGCAGTTTATTGGGGGGGCGCACTGAAGCTTTCTTT. Amino acids: CASSLLGGRTEAFF.